These 28 T cell receptor beta chains were all obtained from the same sample, sequenced in a study of blood T cell repertoires in COVID-19. Profiling relied on immunoSEQ multiplex PCR, and the TCRdb table lists in-frame clones only, not all of them. The sample lists 240,000 or so clones, approximately 86% occurring once. Specimen: peripheral blood. The receptors stem from a woman in her twenties or thirties with acute or convalescent COVID-19.

Note on this clone: The sample contains more than one DNA sequence encoding this CDR3. The chain combines TRBV4-3 with TRBJ2-3; 7 nucleotides align to TRBD1. CDR1 is LGHNA and CDR2 is YSLEER in the germline V gene. The ends lost 0 bases at V and 1 base at J; junction bases unmatched: 1. The CDR3 length is 15 residues. CDR3 coding DNA: TGCGCCAGCAGCCAAGATACAGGGGGCACAGATACGCAGTATTTT. Translating it yields CASSQDTGGTDTQYF.

This chain uses TRBV4-2 with TRBJ2-2, with 14 bases matching TRBD2. The CDR3 totals 17 residues. Germline V gene sequence: CDR1 LGHNA, CDR2 YNFKEQ. V was pared by 3 bases and J by 4 bases, with 4 bases of the junction left unmatched. CDR3 coding DNA: TGTGCCAGCAGCCAGACTAGCGGGAGGGCCGGCACCGGGGAGCTGTTTTTT. Translating gives CASSQTSGRAGTGELFF.

In its sample, this clone was seen a few times. The chain carries TRBV9 and TRBJ2-1; TRBD2 aligns across 13 bases. Germline values: CDR1 SGDLS, CDR2 YYNGEE. After removal of 6 bases from V and 9 bases from J, the junction contained 12 bases not matched to a gene. The CDR3 spans 16 residues. For the CDR3, the DNA is TGTGCCAGCACCCGCCTGGGACTAGCGGGACGGGGTGAGCAGTTCTTC. This sequence encodes CASTRLGLAGRGEQFF.

The V call is TRBV11-2, the J call TRBJ2-7, with 8 bases identical to TRBD1. The CDR3 loop spans 13 amino acids. Germline-derived CDR1 and CDR2 are SGHAT and FQNNGV. V lost 1 base, J lost 7 bases, and 3 bases stayed unmatched. The CDR3 protein is CASSLGTGQEQYF. The DNA for the CDR3 is TGTGCCAGCAGCTTAGGGACAGGGCAGGAGCAGTACTTC.

The chain has TRBV6-4 and TRBJ2-1; 11 bases agree with TRBD2. The germline CDR1 and CDR2 sequences are MRHNA and SNTAGT. After removal of 6 bases from V and 3 bases from J, the junction contained 4 bases not matched to a gene. The CDR3 is 15 amino acids. The CDR3 loop is CASSVTSGDYNEQFF. The CDR3 DNA reads TGTGCCAGCAGCGTGACTAGCGGGGACTACAATGAGCAGTTCTTC.

V is TRBV4-1 and J is TRBJ2-1, with TRBD2 identical over 9 bases. With 4 bases clipped from V and 3 bases from J, the junction kept 10 bases outside the gene matches. The CDR3 spans 17 residues. Germline V gene lookup returns CDR1 MGHRA and CDR2 YSYEKL. The CDR3 here is CASSPLSLAGNYNEQFF. Written as DNA, the CDR3 is TGCGCCAGCAGCCCATTGTCCCTAGCGGGGAACTACAATGAGCAGTTCTTC.

CDR3 protein: CASSLQIPQPQHF. The CDR3 DNA is TGTGCCAGCAGCCTTCAGATTCCTCAGCCCCAGCATTTT. The chain combines TRBV7-2 with TRBJ1-5; D is unclear. CDR1 and CDR2 (germline): SGHTA, FQGNSA. The CDR3 length is 13 residues. Between the trimmed V and J ends, which lost 5 bases and 6 bases, there was a span of 11 bases.

The rearrangement links TRBV24-1 to TRBJ2-1; 11 bases fit TRBD1. The CDR3 totals 18 residues. After removal of 2 bases from V and 7 bases from J, the junction contained 12 bases not matched to a gene. Germline-derived CDR1 and CDR2 are KGHDR and SFDVKD. The CDR3 loop reads CATSDSKRDRGAINEQFF. DNA of the CDR3: TGTGCCACCAGTGATTCGAAACGGGACAGGGGGGCAATAAATGAGCAGTTCTTC.

The DNA of the CDR3 is TGTGCCAGCAGCGGGACTAGTCTCAATGAGCAGTTCTTC. It encodes CASSGTSLNEQFF. The chain links TRBV9 to TRBJ2-1; 7 bases align to TRBD2. Germline CDR1 reads SGDLS; CDR2 reads YYNGEE. The J segment lost 6 bases and the V segment lost 3 bases, leaving 3 bases of the junction unmatched. The CDR3 loop spans 13 amino acids.

CDR3 in amino acids: CASSARTSSNVGEQFF. The CDR3 nucleotides read TGTGCCAGCAGCGCACGGACTAGCTCAAATGTTGGTGAGCAGTTCTTC. The J gene is TRBJ2-1, the V gene TRBV9; the match to TRBD2 covers 8 bases. The germline gives CDR1 SGDLS, CDR2 YYNGEE. V lost 3 bases, J lost 9 bases, and 14 bases stayed unmatched. The CDR3 has 16 amino acids. The full variable domain, with the rest looked up from reference TRBV9 and TRBJ2-1, is DSGVTQTPKHLITATGQRVTLRCSPRSGDLSVYWYQQSLDQGLQFLIQYYNGEERAKGNILERFSAQQFPDLHSELNLSSLELGDSALYFCASSARTSSNVGEQFFGPGTRLTVL.

The sample holds a few counts of this clone. This chain uses TRBV19 with TRBJ2-2, with 8 bases lining up with TRBD2. After removal of 7 bases from V and 3 bases from J, the junction contained 7 bases not matched to a gene. This CDR3 has 15 residues. Germline CDR1 LNHDA, CDR2 SQIVND (reference sequence). The CDR3 coding sequence is TGTGCCAGTATCAGCGGGAGTTTTTACACCGGGGAGCTGTTTTTT. It yields the protein CASISGSFYTGELFF.

The V call is TRBV15, the J call TRBJ1-4; the D is unclear. The CDR3 extends over 17 amino acids. The V gene lost 0 bases and the J gene lost 0 bases, with 11 bases spanning the gap. The germline CDR1 and CDR2 sequences are LNHNV and YYDKDF (reference sequence). Written as DNA, the CDR3 is TGTGCCACCAGCAGAGAGAGGGTGATTGCAACTAATGAAAAACTGTTTTTT. Residues: CATSRERVIATNEKLFF. Together with reference TRBV15 and TRBJ1-4, the CDR3 gives the full variable domain: DAMVIQNPRYQVTQFGKPVTLSCSQTLNHNVMYWYQQKSSQAPKLLFHYYDKDFNNEADTPDNFQSRRPNTSFCFLDIRSPGLGDTAMYLCATSRERVIATNEKLFFGSGTQLSVL.

This sequence joins TRBV9 and TRBJ2-7, with TRBD2 identical over 8 bases. Trimming at V came to 0 bases and at J to 5 bases, leaving 7 bases not matched to a gene. Germline V lookup: CDR1 SGDLS, CDR2 YYNGEE. This CDR3 has 15 residues. CDR3 nucleotide sequence: TGTGCCAGCAGCGTAGTAGGACTAGCCAGCGACGAGCAGTACTTC. Translation: CASSVVGLASDEQYF.

The chain has TRBV3-1 (or the pseudogene TRBV3-2) and TRBJ1-1; D remains unclear. CDR1 is LGHDT and CDR2 is YNNKEL in the germline V gene (reference sequence). V shed 0 bases and J shed 7 bases, with 12 bases lying between them. The CDR3 has 14 amino acids. CDR3 sequence: CASSQEQRGFEAFF. The CDR3 nucleotides read TGTGCCAGCAGCCAAGAACAAAGAGGGTTTGAAGCTTTCTTT.

This clone has a single count. The V and J genes are TRBV9 and TRBJ2-5, with D possibly TRBD2 on 6 matching bases. V was trimmed by 3 bases and J by 2 bases, leaving 11 bases between them. CDR3 length equals 14 residues. Germline-derived CDR1 and CDR2 are SGDLS and YYNGEE. As DNA, the CDR3 is TGTGCCAGCAGCGGCTCGGGGGTTCAAGAGACCCAGTACTTC. Translating it yields CASSGSGVQETQYF.

The V gene is TRBV6-5, the J gene TRBJ2-1; 12 nucleotides agree with TRBD2. V was clipped by 4 bases and J by 5 bases; unmatched bases: 0. CDR1 and CDR2 from the germline V gene are MNHEY and SVGAGI. This CDR3 is built from 14 residues. The CDR3 sequence is CASSWTSGNNEQFF. The CDR3 DNA is TGTGCCAGCAGTTGGACTAGCGGGAACAATGAGCAGTTCTTC.

The rearrangement links TRBV19 to TRBJ2-2; 14 positions agree with TRBD2. CDR1 and CDR2 (germline): LNHDA, SQIVND (reference sequence). The CDR3 consists of 19 residues. Trimming at V came to 3 bases and at J to 2 bases, leaving 8 bases not matched to a gene. The CDR3 DNA is TGTGCCAGTAGTATGGGACTAGCGGGAGTTTTTTCCAACACCGGGGAGCTGTTTTTT. This gives the protein CASSMGLAGVFSNTGELFF.

This sequence joins TRBV5-8 and TRBJ1-4, with a possible D match to TRBD1 (5 bases). CDR1 is SGHTS and CDR2 is YDEGEE in the germline V gene. This CDR3 contains 13 residues. Trimming stripped 2 bases from V and 11 bases from J, with 13 bases between. The CDR3 DNA reads as TGTGCCAGCAGCTTCCGGGGGGGGGAGAAACTGTTTTTT. This codes for CASSFRGGEKLFF.

V and J are TRBV5-1 and TRBJ2-1, with 11 bases fitting TRBD2. This CDR3 is built from 15 residues. CDR1 is SGHRS, CDR2 YFSETQ, per germline. J lost 6 bases, V lost 4 bases, and 6 bases had no gene match. The CDR3 reads CASSALAGEANEQFF. CDR3 in DNA: TGCGCCAGCAGCGCACTAGCGGGAGAGGCCAATGAGCAGTTCTTC.

The sample holds one count of this clone. The chain has TRBV15 and TRBJ1-1, with a weak D call TRBD1 (5 bases). This CDR3 is built from 14 residues. Deletions cut 1 base from V and 5 bases from J, with 11 bases between. Germline CDR1 is LNHNV and CDR2 is YYDKDF (reference sequence). The DNA for the CDR3 is TGTGCCACCAGCAGAGTCCAGGGTAGGACTGAAGCTTTCTTT. Amino acids: CATSRVQGRTEAFF.

There are a few counts of this clone. The rearrangement uses TRBV9 and TRBJ2-2, with 7 nucleotides matching TRBD1. CDR1 is SGDLS, CDR2 YYNGEE, per germline. The CDR3 covers 15 residues. Losses at the gene ends were 3 bases for V and 4 bases for J; bases not matched to a gene: 6. The DNA for the CDR3 is TGTGCCAGCAGCGCCCGACAGGGAGCCACCGGGGAGCTGTTTTTT. Translation: CASSARQGATGELFF.

This chain connects TRBV3-1 (or the pseudogene TRBV3-2) to TRBJ1-3; D might be TRBD1 (5 bases). In germline, CDR1 is LGHDT, CDR2 YNNKEL (reference sequence). The V and J ends lost 2 bases and 3 bases respectively, with 14 bases between them. CDR3 length: 16 residues. CDR3 nucleotide sequence: TGTGCCAGCAGCCAATTGACAGTTAACCGTGGAAACACCATATATTTT. As protein: CASSQLTVNRGNTIYF.

This clone was detected a few times. The gene calls are TRBV2 and TRBJ1-5; D is unclear. Germline V gives CDR1 SNHLY, CDR2 FYNNEI. CDR3 length equals 15 residues. Trimming removed 6 bases from V and 9 bases from J, with 21 bases in between. CDR3 sequence: CASRILKQAGGPQHF. The CDR3 DNA sequence: TGTGCCAGCAGGATTTTGAAGCAGGCCGGTGGGCCCCAGCATTTT.

The chain has TRBV5-4 and TRBJ2-1, with a tentative D call TRBD2 (6 bases). Trimming cost V 7 bases and J 6 bases, with 23 bases left between them. Looked up from germline, CDR1 is SGHNT and CDR2 is YYREEE (reference sequence). This CDR3 spans 16 amino acids. In DNA form, the CDR3 reads TGTGCCAGCGCCCCCTTGACGGGAGAAGTCGCCAATGAGCAGTTCTTC. This sequence encodes CASAPLTGEVANEQFF.

V is TRBV6-1 and J is TRBJ1-4, with 7 nucleotides matching TRBD1. The ends lost 4 bases at V and 8 bases at J; junction bases unmatched: 16. This CDR3 comprises 17 residues. In germline, CDR1 is MNHNS, CDR2 SASEGT. CDR3 in amino acids: CASSATDREWAAEKLFF. The CDR3 DNA reads as TGTGCCAGCAGTGCCACAGACAGGGAATGGGCGGCCGAAAAACTGTTTTTT.

This clone came up once. CDR3 nucleotides: TGTGCCAGCAGCGACGGGCCTAGCGGCTCCTACGAGCAGTACTTC. Protein product: CASSDGPSGSYEQYF. The chain carries TRBV9 and TRBJ2-7, with 7 bases identical to TRBD2. The V segment lost 3 bases and the J segment 0 bases; nucleotides outside the gene matches: 6. The germline CDR1 and CDR2 sequences are SGDLS and YYNGEE. This CDR3 has 15 amino acids. Drawing the rest from reference TRBV9 and TRBJ2-7, the complete variable domain is DSGVTQTPKHLITATGQRVTLRCSPRSGDLSVYWYQQSLDQGLQFLIQYYNGEERAKGNILERFSAQQFPDLHSELNLSSLELGDSALYFCASSDGPSGSYEQYFGPGTRLTVT.

V is TRBV5-4 and J is TRBJ2-7; 7 positions match TRBD1. The CDR3 length is 15 residues. The V gene end was trimmed by 0 bases and the J gene end by 2 bases; junction bases not matched to a gene: 5. Germline CDR1 reads SGHNT; CDR2 reads YYREEE (reference sequence). The CDR3 DNA is TGTGCCAGCAGCTTGGCAGGGACAGTCACCTACGAGCAGTACTTC. This translates into CASSLAGTVTYEQYF. Together with reference TRBV5-4 and TRBJ2-7, the CDR3 gives the full variable domain: ETGVTQSPTHLIKTRGQQVTLRCSSQSGHNTVSWYQQALGQGPQFIFQYYREEENGRGNFPPRFSGLQFPNYSSELNVNALELDDSALYLCASSLAGTVTYEQYFGPGTRLTVT.

The chain links TRBV5-4 to TRBJ2-1, with 9 bases that match TRBD2. This CDR3 has 15 amino acids. The J segment lost 4 bases and the V segment lost 2 bases, leaving 4 bases of the junction unmatched. Germline assignment: CDR1 SGHNT and CDR2 YYREEE (reference sequence). The CDR3 here is CASSFSGSGYNEQFF. The CDR3, as DNA: TGTGCCAGCAGCTTTAGCGGGAGCGGATACAATGAGCAGTTCTTC.